Shown below are 5 T cell receptor beta chains from a single sample sequenced in a study of blood T cell repertoires in COVID-19. Profiling relied on immunoSEQ multiplex PCR, and the TCRdb table lists in-frame clones only, not all of them. The table records some 97,000 clones, 80% to 95% of them present only once. Sequencing was done on a sample of peripheral blood. The source of these receptors is a man between 65 and 85 years old with acute or convalescent COVID-19.

The genes are TRBV6-5 and TRBJ1-3; 7 nucleotides agree with TRBD1. The CDR3 length is 15 residues. Looked up from germline, CDR1 is MNHEY and CDR2 is SVGAGI. J was trimmed by 3 bases and V by 5 bases; bases with no gene match: 7. As DNA, the CDR3 is TGTGCCAGCAGTCCCTACAGGGGATATGGAAACACCATATATTTT. This codes for CASSPYRGYGNTIYF.

This clone appeared a single time. The CDR3 is CASRPLGTDRAELFF. For the CDR3, the DNA is TGTGCCAGCAGACCCCTAGGGACCGACAGGGCGGAACTGTTTTTT. The V and J genes are TRBV27 and TRBJ1-4; 7 bases fit TRBD1. The CDR3 extends over 15 amino acids. Trimming took 6 bases from V and 12 from J; bases not matched to a gene: 16. CDR1 and CDR2 (germline): MNHEY, SMNVEV (reference sequence).

The J gene is TRBJ2-3, the V gene TRBV7-6, with 7 bases that match TRBD2. Germline V gives CDR1 SGHVS, CDR2 FNYEAQ. J lost 4 bases, V lost 5 bases, and 9 bases had no gene match. The CDR3 consists of 15 residues. The CDR3 region is CASSVERGRADTQYF. The CDR3 nucleotides are TGTGCCAGCAGCGTCGAGCGGGGAAGGGCAGATACGCAGTATTTT. Full variable domain (missing parts from reference TRBV7-6 and TRBJ2-3): GAGVSQSPRYKVTKRGQDVALRCDPISGHVSLYWYRQALGQGPEFLTYFNYEAQQDKSGLPNDRFSAERPEGSISTLTIQRTEQRDSAMYRCASSVERGRADTQYFGPGTRLTVL.

The chain carries TRBV3-1 (or the pseudogene TRBV3-2) and TRBJ1-2; 8 bases align to TRBD1. The CDR3 consists of 15 residues. After removal of 4 bases from V and 2 bases from J, the junction contained 6 bases not matched to a gene. The germline V gene encodes CDR1 LGHDT and CDR2 YNNKEL (reference sequence). In nucleotides, the CDR3 is TGTGCCAGCAGCCGTCAAAGGACAGGGAACTATGGCTACACCTTC. Protein product: CASSRQRTGNYGYTF.

The gene calls are TRBV28 and TRBJ1-4, with D hard to call. V was pared by 6 bases and J by 4 bases, with 6 bases between. The length of the CDR3 is 12 residues. Germline V gene data show CDR1 as MDHEN and CDR2 as SYDVKM. CDR3 coding DNA: TGTGCCAGCAGGTACTTTAATGAAAAACTGTTTTTT. Translation: CASRYFNEKLFF.